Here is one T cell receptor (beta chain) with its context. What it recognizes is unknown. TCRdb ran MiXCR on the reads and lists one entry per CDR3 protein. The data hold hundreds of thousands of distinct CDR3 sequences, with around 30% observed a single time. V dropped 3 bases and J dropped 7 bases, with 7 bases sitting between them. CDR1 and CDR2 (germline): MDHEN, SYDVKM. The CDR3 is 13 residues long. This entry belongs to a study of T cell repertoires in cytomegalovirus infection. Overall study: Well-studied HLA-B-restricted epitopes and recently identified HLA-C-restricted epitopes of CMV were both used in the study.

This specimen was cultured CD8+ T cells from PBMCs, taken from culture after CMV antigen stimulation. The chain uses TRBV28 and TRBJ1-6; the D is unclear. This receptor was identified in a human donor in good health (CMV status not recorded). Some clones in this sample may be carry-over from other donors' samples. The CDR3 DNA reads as TGTGCCAGCAGTTTGGAGAAGAATTCACCCCTCCACTTT. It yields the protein CASSLEKNSPLHF.